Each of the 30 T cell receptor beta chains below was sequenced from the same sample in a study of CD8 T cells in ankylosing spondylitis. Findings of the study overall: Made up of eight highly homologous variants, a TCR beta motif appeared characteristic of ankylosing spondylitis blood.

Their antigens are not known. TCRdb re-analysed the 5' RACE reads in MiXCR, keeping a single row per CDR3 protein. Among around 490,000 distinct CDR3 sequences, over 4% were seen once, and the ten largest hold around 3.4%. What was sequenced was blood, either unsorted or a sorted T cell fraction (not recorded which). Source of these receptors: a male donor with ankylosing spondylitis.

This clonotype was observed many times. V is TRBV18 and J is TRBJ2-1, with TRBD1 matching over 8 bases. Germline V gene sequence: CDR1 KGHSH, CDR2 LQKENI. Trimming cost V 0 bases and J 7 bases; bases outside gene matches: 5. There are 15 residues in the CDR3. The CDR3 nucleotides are TGTGCCAGCTCACCACCGGGACAGGCTAAGAATGAGCAGTTCTTC. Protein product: CASSPPGQAKNEQFF. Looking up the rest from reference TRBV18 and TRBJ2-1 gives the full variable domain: NAGVMQNPRHLVRRRGQEARLRCSPMKGHSHVYWYRQLPEEGLKFMVYLQKENIIDESGMPKERFSAEFPKEGPSILRIQQVVRGDSAAYFCASSPPGQAKNEQFFGPGTRLTVL.

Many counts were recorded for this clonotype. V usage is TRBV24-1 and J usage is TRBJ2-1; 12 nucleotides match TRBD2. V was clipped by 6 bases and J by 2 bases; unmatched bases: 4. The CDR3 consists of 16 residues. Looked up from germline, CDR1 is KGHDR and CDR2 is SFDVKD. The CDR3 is CATSRTSGDAYNEQFF. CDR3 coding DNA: TGTGCCACCAGTAGGACTAGCGGGGATGCCTACAATGAGCAGTTCTTC.

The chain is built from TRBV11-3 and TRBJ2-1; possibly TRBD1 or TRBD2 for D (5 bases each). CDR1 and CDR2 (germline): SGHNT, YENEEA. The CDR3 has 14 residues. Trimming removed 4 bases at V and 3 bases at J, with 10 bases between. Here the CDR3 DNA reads TGTGCCAGCAGCTCGGGACCGAACTACAATGAGCAGTTCTTC. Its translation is CASSSGPNYNEQFF.

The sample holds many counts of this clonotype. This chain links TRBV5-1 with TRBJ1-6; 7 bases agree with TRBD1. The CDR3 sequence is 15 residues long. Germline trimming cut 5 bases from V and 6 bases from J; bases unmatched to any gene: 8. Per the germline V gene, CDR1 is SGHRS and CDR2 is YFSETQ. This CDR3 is CASSDRAVGNSPLHF. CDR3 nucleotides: TGCGCCAGCAGTGACAGGGCGGTCGGTAATTCACCCCTCCACTTT.

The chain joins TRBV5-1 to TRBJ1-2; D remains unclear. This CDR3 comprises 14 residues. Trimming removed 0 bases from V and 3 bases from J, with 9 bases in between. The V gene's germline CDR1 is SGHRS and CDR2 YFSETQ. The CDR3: CASSLGYGDYGYTF. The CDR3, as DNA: TGCGCCAGCAGCTTGGGGTATGGGGACTATGGCTACACCTTC.

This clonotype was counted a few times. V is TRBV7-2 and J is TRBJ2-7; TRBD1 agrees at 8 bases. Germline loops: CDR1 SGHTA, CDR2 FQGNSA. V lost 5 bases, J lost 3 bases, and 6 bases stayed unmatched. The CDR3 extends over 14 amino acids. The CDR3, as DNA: TGTGCCAGCAGCCTGGGACAGGCTTACTACGAGCAGTACTTC. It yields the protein CASSLGQAYYEQYF.

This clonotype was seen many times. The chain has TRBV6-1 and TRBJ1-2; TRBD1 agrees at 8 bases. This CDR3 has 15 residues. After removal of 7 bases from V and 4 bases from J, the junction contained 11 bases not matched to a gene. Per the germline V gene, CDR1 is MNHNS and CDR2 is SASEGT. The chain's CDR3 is CASTGQGGIGYGYTF. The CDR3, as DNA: TGTGCCAGCACAGGACAGGGTGGTATTGGCTATGGCTACACCTTC.

CDR3 sequence: CASSQGQLRSYNSPLHF. The CDR3 region has the DNA TGTGCCAGCAGCCAAGGACAGCTACGCTCCTATAATTCACCCCTCCACTTT. The chain carries TRBV16 and TRBJ1-6, with a weak D call TRBD1 (6 bases). Between the trimmed V and J ends, which lost 2 bases and 0 bases, there was a span of 11 bases. There are 17 residues in the CDR3. Germline CDR1 reads KGHSY; CDR2 reads FQNENV.

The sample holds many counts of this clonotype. CDR3 in DNA: TGTGCCAGCAGCCCCTCTCCCGACAATGAGCAGTTCTTC. Translating it yields CASSPSPDNEQFF. The chain joins TRBV7-2 to TRBJ2-1; D gene unclear. The CDR3 has 13 residues. V was pared by 5 bases and J by 5 bases, with 10 bases between. The V gene's germline CDR1 is SGHTA and CDR2 FQGNSA.

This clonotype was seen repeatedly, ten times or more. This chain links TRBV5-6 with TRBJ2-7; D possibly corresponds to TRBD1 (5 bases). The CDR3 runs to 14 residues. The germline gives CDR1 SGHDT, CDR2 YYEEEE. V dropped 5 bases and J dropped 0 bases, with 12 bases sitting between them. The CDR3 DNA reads TGTGCCAGCAGTTTACGGACATACTCCTACGAGCAGTACTTC. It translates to CASSLRTYSYEQYF. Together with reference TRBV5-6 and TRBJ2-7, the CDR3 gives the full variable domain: DAGVTQSPTHLIKTRGQQVTLRCSPKSGHDTVSWYQQALGQGPQFIFQYYEEEERQRGNFPDRFSGHQFPNYSSELNVNALLLGDSALYLCASSLRTYSYEQYFGPGTRLTVT.

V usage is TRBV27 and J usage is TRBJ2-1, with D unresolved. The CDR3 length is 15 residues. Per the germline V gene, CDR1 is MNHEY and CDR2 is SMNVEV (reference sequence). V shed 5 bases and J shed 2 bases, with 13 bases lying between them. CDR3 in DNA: TGTGCCAGCAGTCTCCTCGCATTAGCCTACAATGAGCAGTTCTTC. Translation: CASSLLALAYNEQFF.

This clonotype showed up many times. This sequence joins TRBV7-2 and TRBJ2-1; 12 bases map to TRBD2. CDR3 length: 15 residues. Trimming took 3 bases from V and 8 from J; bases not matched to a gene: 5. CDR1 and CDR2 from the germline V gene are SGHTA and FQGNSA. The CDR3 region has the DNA TGTGCCAGCAGCTTCGGACTAGCGGGACTCGATGAGCAGTTCTTC. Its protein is CASSFGLAGLDEQFF.

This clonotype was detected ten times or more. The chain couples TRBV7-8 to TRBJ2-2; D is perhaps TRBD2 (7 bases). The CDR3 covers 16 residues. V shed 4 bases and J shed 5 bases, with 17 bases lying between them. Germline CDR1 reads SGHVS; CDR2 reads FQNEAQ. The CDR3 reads CASSSQGALATGELFF. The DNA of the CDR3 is TGTGCCAGCAGCTCACAGGGTGCACTAGCGACCGGGGAGCTGTTTTTT.

DNA of the CDR3: TGTGCCAGTCTCCTCACAGATACGCAGTATTTT. Amino acids: CASLLTDTQYF. The rearrangement joins TRBV18 to TRBJ2-3, with no clear D. Looked up from germline, CDR1 is KGHSH and CDR2 is LQKENI. With 9 bases removed from V and 2 bases from J, the gap between germline ends came to 6 bases. This CDR3 has 11 amino acids.

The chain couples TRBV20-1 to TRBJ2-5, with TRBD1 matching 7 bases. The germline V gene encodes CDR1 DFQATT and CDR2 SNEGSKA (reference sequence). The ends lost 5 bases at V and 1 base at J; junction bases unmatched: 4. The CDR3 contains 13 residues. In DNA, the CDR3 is TGCAGTGCTCTGAAGGGGGCCCAAGAGACCCAGTACTTC. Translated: CSALKGAQETQYF.

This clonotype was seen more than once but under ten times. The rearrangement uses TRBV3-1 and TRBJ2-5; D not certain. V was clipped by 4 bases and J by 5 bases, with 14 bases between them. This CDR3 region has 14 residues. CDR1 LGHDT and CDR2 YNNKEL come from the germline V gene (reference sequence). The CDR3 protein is CASSRQSPGETQYF. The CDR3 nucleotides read TGTGCCAGCAGCCGACAAAGCCCTGGGGAGACCCAGTACTTC.

CDR3 in DNA: TGTGCCAGCAAGGGGTTGGGGACCCCAATCGGGGCTAACTATGGCTACACCTTC. Protein sequence: CASKGLGTPIGANYGYTF. This sequence joins TRBV28 and TRBJ1-2; perhaps TRBD1 as D (5 bases). This CDR3 is built from 18 residues. In germline, CDR1 is MDHEN, CDR2 SYDVKM. The germline V and J ends were trimmed by 7 bases and 0 bases, with 24 bases remaining between them.

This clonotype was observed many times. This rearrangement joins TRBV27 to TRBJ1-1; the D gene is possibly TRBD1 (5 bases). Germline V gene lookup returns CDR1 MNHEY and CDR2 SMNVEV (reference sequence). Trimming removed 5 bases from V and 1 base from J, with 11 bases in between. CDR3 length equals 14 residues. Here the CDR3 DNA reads TGTGCCAGCAGTCCAAGCGGGGGGAACACTGAAGCTTTCTTT. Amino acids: CASSPSGGNTEAFF.

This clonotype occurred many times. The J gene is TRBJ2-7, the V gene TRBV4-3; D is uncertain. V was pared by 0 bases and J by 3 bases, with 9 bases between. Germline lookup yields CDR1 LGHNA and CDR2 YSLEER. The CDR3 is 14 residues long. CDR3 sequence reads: CASSQERTYYEQYF. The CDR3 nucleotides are TGCGCCAGCAGCCAAGAAAGGACGTACTACGAGCAGTACTTC.

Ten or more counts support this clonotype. CDR3 loop: CASSNRQTEAFF. CDR3 sequence (DNA): TGTGCCAGCAGTAACCGACAGACTGAAGCTTTCTTT. The chain couples TRBV6-5 to TRBJ1-1, with D possibly being TRBD1 (5 bases). Germline CDR1 is MNHEY and CDR2 is SVGAGI. V was trimmed by 5 bases and J by 5 bases, leaving 9 bases between them. CDR3 length: 12 residues.

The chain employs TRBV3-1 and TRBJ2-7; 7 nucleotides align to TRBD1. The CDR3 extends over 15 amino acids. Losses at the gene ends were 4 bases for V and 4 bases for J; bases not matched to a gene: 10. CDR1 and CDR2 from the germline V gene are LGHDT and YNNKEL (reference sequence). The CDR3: CASSRFQGEAYEQYF. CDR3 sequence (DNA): TGTGCCAGCAGCCGATTTCAGGGGGAAGCTTACGAGCAGTACTTC.

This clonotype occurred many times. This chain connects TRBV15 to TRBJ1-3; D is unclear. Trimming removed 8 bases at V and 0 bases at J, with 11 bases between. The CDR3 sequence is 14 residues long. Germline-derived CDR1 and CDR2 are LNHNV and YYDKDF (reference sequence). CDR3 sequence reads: CATRKGFSGNTIYF. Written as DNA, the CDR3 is TGTGCCACCCGAAAGGGTTTCTCTGGAAACACCATATATTTT.

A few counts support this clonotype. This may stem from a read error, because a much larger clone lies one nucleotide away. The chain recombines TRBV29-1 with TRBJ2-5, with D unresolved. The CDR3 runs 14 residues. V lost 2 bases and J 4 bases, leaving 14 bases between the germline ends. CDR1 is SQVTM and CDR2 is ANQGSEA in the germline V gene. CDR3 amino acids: CSVEWSLRRETQYF. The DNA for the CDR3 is TGCAGCGTTGAATGGTCTCTCAGACGAGAGACCCAGTACTTC.

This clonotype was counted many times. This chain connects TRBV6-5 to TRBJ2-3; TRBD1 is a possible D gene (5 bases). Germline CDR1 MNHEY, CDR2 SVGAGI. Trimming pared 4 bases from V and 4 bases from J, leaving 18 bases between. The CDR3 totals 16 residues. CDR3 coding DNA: TGTGCCAGCAGTTGGGGCTGGGATTCGGGCCCAGATACGCAGTATTTT. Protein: CASSWGWDSGPDTQYF.

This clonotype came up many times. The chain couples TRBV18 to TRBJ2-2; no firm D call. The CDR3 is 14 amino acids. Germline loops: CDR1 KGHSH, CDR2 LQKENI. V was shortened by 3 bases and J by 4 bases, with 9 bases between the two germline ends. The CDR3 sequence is CASSPARTTGELFF. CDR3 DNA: TGTGCCAGCTCACCGGCTAGAACCACCGGGGAGCTGTTTTTT.

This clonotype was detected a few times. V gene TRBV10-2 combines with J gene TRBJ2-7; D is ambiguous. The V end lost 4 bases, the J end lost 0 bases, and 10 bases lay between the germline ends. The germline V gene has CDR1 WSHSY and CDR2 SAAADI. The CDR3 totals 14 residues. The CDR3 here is CASSGPTSSYEQYF. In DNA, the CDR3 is TGCGCCAGCAGTGGGCCGACCAGCTCCTACGAGCAGTACTTC.

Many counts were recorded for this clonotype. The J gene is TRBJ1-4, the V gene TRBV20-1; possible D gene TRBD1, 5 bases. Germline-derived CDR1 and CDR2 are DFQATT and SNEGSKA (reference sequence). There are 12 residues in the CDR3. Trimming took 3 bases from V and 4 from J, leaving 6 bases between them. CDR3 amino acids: CSARRGNEKLFF. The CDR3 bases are TGCAGTGCTAGGAGGGGTAATGAAAAACTGTTTTTT.

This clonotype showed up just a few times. DNA of the CDR3: TGTGCCAGCAGCCTAGTAGGACAGGTCAACACCGGGGAGCTGTTTTTT. Translating gives CASSLVGQVNTGELFF. This chain connects TRBV11-3 to TRBJ2-2, with TRBD1 identical over 7 bases. Germline loops: CDR1 SGHNT, CDR2 YENEEA. V was pared by 5 bases and J by 2 bases, with 8 bases of the junction left unmatched. The CDR3 loop spans 16 amino acids.

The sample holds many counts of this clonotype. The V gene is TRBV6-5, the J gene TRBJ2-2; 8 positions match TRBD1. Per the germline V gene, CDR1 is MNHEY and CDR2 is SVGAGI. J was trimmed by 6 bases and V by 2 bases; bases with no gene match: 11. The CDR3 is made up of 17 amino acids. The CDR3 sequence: CASSYGAGQGLAGELFF. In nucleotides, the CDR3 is TGTGCCAGCAGTTACGGGGCAGGACAGGGATTAGCCGGGGAGCTGTTTTTT.

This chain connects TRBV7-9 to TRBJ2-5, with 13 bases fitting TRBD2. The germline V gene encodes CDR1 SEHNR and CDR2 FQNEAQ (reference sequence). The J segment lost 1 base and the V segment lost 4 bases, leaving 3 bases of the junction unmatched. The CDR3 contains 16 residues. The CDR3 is CASSSRLAGGQETQYF. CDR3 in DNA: TGTGCCAGCAGCTCCCGACTAGCGGGGGGCCAAGAGACCCAGTACTTC. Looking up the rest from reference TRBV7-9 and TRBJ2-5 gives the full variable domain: DTGVSQNPRHKITKRGQNVTFRCDPISEHNRLYWYRQTLGQGPEFLTYFQNEAQLEKSRLLSDRFSAERPKGSFSTLEIQRTEQGDSAMYLCASSSRLAGGQETQYFGPGTRLLVL.